This T cell receptor beta chain was retrieved from a study of graft-versus-host responses after intestinal transplantation. Profiling relied on immunoSEQ multiplex PCR, and the TCRdb table lists in-frame clones only, not all of them. The sample shows about 130,000 clones, 85% to 95% of them seen only once. Regarding the study as a whole: GvH clonotypes were identified within recipient marrow, with a subset emerging first in ileum or blood. Allografts of patients with graft-donor T cell macrochimerism showed high graft-versus-host to host-versus-graft clone ratios.

About this clone: Antigen specificity is unknown.

CDR1 MNHEY and CDR2 SMNVEV come from the germline V gene (reference sequence). Trimming removed 10 bases from V and 5 bases from J; junction bases left unmatched: 6. CDR3 length: 13 amino acids. Source: unstimulated CD4+ T cells sorted from spleen or lymph node cells, taken before intestinal transplant. V gene TRBV27 combines with J gene TRBJ2-7; 12 bases agree with TRBD1. The source is a human donor who received an intestinal transplant. The CDR3 region is CATQGQGAHEQYF. CDR3 bases: TGTGCCACCCAGGGACAGGGGGCCCACGAGCAGTACTTC.